This TCR beta chain comes out of a study of memory CD4+ T cells and cytomegalovirus serostatus. Study-level background: This sample comes from healthy Belgian adults, 8 to 10 CMV seropositive, approximately 22 seronegative.

Measured with immunoSEQ multiplex PCR; TCRdb has only the in-frame clones, and not every one. The sample carries tens of thousands of clones, 70% to 85% recorded once. Trimming cost V 6 bases and J 3 bases, with 8 bases left between them. In germline, CDR1 is DFQATT, CDR2 SNEGSKA (reference sequence). The CDR3 totals 11 residues. Single viable CD3+CD4+CD8-CD45RO+ cells were sorted as the memory CD4+ T cells. The receptor comes from an adult in good health and CMV-seropositive. The sequenced sample consisted of memory CD4+ T cells from blood. The chain recombines TRBV20-1 with TRBJ2-5; the D is unclear. The CDR3 is CSAGSKETQYF. DNA for the CDR3: TGCAGTGCGGGCAGCAAAGAGACCCAGTACTTC.